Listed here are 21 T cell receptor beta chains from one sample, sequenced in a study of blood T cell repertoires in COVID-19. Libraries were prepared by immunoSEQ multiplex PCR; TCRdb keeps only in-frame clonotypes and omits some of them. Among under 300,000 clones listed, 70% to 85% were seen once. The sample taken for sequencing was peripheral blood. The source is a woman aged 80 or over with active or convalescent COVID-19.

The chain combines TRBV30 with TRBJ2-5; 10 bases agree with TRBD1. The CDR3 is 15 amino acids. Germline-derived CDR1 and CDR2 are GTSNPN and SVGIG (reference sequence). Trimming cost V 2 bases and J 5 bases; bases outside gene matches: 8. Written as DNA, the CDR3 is TGTGCCTGGAGTCCGACAGGGGGCTCTTGGGAGACCCAGTACTTC. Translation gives CAWSPTGGSWETQYF.

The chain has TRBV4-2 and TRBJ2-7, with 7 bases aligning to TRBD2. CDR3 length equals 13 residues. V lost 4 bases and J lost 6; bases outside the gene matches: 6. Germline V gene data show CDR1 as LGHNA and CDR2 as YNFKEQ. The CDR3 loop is CASSRETSREQYF. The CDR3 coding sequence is TGTGCCAGCAGCCGAGAGACTAGCCGCGAGCAGTACTTC.

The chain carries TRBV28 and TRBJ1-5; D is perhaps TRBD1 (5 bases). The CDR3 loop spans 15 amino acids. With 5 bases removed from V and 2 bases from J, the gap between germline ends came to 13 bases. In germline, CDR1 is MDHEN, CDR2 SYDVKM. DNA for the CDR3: TGTGCCAGCAGTCGCACCGGGGGAGGCAATCAGCCCCAGCATTTT. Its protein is CASSRTGGGNQPQHF.

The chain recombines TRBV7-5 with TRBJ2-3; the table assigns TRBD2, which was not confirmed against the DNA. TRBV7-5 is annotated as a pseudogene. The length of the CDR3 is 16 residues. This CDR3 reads CARSLLRRRCTDTQYF. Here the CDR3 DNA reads TGTGCCAGAAGCTTATTGCGGCGGCGGTGCACAGATACGCAGTATTTT.

The CDR3 sequence: CASSLRQGGDGELFF. The CDR3 DNA reads TGCGCCAGCAGCTTGCGGCAGGGCGGCGACGGGGAGCTGTTTTTT. This chain connects TRBV5-1 to TRBJ2-2; D is perhaps TRBD1 (5 bases). The germline CDR1 and CDR2 sequences are SGHRS and YFSETQ. The CDR3 extends over 15 amino acids. Trimming stripped 1 base from V and 7 bases from J, with 14 bases between.

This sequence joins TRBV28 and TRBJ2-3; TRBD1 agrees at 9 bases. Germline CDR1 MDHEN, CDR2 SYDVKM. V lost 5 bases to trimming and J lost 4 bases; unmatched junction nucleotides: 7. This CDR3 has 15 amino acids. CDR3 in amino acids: CASSTTGGASDTQYF. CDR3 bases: TGTGCCAGCAGTACCACAGGGGGCGCTTCAGATACGCAGTATTTT.

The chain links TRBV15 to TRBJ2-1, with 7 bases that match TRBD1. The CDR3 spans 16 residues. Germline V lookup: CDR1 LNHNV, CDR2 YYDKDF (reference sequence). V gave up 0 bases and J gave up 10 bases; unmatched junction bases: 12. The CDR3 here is CATSRETGRWGGEQFF. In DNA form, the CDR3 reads TGTGCCACCAGCAGAGAGACAGGGCGCTGGGGTGGGGAGCAGTTCTTC.

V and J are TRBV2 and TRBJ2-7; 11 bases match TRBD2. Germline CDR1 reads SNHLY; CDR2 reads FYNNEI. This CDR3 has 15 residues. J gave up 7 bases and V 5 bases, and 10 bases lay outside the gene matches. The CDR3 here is CASSPELAGAGEQYF. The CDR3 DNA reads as TGTGCCAGCAGTCCCGAACTAGCGGGGGCTGGGGAGCAGTACTTC.

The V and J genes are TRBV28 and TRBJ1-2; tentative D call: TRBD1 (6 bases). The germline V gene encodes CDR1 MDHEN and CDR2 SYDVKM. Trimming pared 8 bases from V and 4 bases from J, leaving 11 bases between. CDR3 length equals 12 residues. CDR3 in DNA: TGTGCCAGCCTCTTAGGGGGCTATGGCTACACCTTC. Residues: CASLLGGYGYTF.

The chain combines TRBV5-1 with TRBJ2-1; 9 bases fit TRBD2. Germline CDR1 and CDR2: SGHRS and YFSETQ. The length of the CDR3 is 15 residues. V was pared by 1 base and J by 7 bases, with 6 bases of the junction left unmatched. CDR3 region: CASSLLAGAQNEQFF. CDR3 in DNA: TGCGCCAGCAGCTTGTTAGCGGGAGCTCAAAATGAGCAGTTCTTC.

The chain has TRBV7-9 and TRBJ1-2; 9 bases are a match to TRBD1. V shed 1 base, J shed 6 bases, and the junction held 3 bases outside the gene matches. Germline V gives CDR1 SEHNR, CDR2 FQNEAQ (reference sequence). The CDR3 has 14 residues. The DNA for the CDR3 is TGTGCCAGCAGCTTAGAAAACAGGGGGCATGGCTACACCTTC. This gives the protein CASSLENRGHGYTF.

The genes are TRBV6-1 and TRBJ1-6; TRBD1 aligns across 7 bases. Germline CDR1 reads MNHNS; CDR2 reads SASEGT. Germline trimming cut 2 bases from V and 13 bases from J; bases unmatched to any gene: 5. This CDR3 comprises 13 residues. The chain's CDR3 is CASSETGDGPLHF. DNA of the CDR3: TGTGCCAGCAGTGAAACAGGGGATGGGCCCCTCCACTTT.

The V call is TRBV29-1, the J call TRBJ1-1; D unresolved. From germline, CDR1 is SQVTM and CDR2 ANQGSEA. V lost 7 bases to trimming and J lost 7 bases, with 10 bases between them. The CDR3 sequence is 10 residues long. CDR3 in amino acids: CSAQAGEAFF. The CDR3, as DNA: TGCAGCGCCCAGGCTGGTGAAGCTTTCTTT.

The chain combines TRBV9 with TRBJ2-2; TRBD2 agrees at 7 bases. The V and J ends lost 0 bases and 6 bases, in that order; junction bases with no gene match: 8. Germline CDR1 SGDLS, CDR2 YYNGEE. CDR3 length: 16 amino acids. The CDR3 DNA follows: TGTGCCAGCAGCGTAGTCAAGGGAGGGGAGGCCGGGGAGCTGTTTTTT. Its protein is CASSVVKGGEAGELFF.

The CDR3 protein is CASSPSSYNSPLHF. CDR3 nucleotides: TGTGCCAGCTCACCCTCCTCCTATAATTCACCCCTCCACTTT. The rearrangement links TRBV18 to TRBJ1-6; no reliable D call. Germline assignment: CDR1 KGHSH and CDR2 LQKENI. The CDR3 totals 14 residues. The V end was cut by 3 bases, the J end by 0 bases, with 3 bases between.

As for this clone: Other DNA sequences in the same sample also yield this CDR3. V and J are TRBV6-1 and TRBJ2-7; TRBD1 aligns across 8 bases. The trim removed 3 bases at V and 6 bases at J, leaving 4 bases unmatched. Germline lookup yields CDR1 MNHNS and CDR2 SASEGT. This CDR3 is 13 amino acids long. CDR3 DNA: TGTGCCAGCAGTGATTTACAGGGGGGCGAGCAGTACTTC. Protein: CASSDLQGGEQYF.

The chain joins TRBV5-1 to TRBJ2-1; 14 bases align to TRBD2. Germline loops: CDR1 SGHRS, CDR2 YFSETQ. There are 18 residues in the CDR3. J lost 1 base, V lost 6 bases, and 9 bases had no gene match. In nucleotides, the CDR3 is TGCGCCAGCACGGCGCGACTAGCGGGAGGGAGGTCCTACAATGAGCAGTTCTTC. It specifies CASTARLAGGRSYNEQFF.

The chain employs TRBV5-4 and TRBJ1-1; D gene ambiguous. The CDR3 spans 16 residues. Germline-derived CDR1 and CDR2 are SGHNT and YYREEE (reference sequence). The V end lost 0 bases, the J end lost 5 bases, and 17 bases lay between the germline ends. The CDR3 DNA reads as TGTGCCAGCAGCTTGGTGGGTGCAGATACGGGAACTGAAGCTTTCTTT. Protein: CASSLVGADTGTEAFF.

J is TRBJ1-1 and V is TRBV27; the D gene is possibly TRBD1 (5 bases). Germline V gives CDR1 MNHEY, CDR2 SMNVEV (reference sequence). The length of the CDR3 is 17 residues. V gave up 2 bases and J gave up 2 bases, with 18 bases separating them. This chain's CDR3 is CASSLMGRSGKNTEAFF. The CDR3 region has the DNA TGTGCCAGCAGTTTAATGGGACGGAGCGGGAAAAACACTGAAGCTTTCTTT.

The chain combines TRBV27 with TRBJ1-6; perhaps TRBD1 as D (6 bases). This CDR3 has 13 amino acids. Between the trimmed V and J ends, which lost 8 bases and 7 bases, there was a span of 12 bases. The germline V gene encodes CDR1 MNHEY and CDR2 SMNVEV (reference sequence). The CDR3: CASRITGNSPLHF. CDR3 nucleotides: TGTGCCAGCCGTATAACAGGGAATTCACCCCTCCACTTT.

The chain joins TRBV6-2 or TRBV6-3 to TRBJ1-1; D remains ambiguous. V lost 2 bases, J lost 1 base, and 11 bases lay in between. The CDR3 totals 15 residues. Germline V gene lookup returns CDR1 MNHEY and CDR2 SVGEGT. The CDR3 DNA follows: TGTGCCAGCAGTTACGGGGAGCTGACGAACACTGAAGCTTTCTTT. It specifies CASSYGELTNTEAFF.